The next 21 T cell receptor beta chains were all read from a single sample in a study of T cell changes during pregnancy in multiple sclerosis. Clones were read by immunoSEQ multiplex PCR, and TCRdb kept only the in-frame ones, dropping some. The sample has around 70,000 clones, around 94% seen once; the top ten hold less than 0.6%. The sequencing used peripheral blood, collected in the third trimester of pregnancy. These receptors were taken from a female donor with multiple sclerosis, enrolled in a pregnancy study.

CDR3 loop: CASSRSLLGPHTGELFF. In DNA, the CDR3 is TGTGCCAGCAGCCGAAGCCTATTGGGGCCGCACACCGGGGAGCTGTTTTTT. This chain links TRBV9 with TRBJ2-2; maybe TRBD1 (5 bases). Trimming stripped 4 bases from V and 3 bases from J, with 19 bases between. Germline V CDR1 and CDR2: SGDLS, YYNGEE. CDR3 size: 17 residues.

This chain joins TRBV5-1 and TRBJ1-5; 8 bases align to TRBD1. From germline, CDR1 is SGHRS and CDR2 YFSETQ. V lost 3 bases and J lost 4; bases outside the gene matches: 3. The CDR3 runs to 14 residues. The CDR3 DNA follows: TGCGCCAGCAGCTCGGGACAGGAAAATCAGCCCCAGCATTTT. It translates to CASSSGQENQPQHF.

The chain has TRBV7-3 and TRBJ1-1; 8 bases line up with TRBD1. Losses at the gene ends were 6 bases for V and 6 bases for J; bases not matched to a gene: 9. CDR1 and CDR2 from the germline V gene are SGHTA and FQGTGA. The CDR3 is 14 residues long. CDR3 sequence reads: CASSHYRGEAEAFF. The CDR3 nucleotides are TGTGCCAGCAGTCATTACAGGGGGGAGGCTGAAGCTTTCTTT.

The V and J genes are TRBV7-9 and TRBJ1-4; D unclear. V lost 4 bases, J lost 6 bases, and 12 bases lay in between. The CDR3 is 14 amino acids. CDR1 SEHNR and CDR2 FQNEAQ come from the germline V gene (reference sequence). The CDR3 here is CASSSSGMHEKLFF. DNA of the CDR3: TGTGCCAGCAGCTCGTCGGGAATGCATGAAAAACTGTTTTTT.

The V call is TRBV2, the J call TRBJ2-2; 9 bases line up with TRBD1. The CDR3 spans 13 residues. Trimming cost V 10 bases and J 6 bases; bases outside gene matches: 6. Germline V gives CDR1 SNHLY, CDR2 FYNNEI. CDR3 bases: TGTGCCACGATTCACAGGGGGCCCGGGGAGCTGTTTTTT. Translating gives CATIHRGPGELFF.

The chain couples TRBV4-2 to TRBJ1-4; D possibly corresponds to TRBD1 (6 bases). V lost 3 bases, J lost 4 bases, and 9 bases lay in between. Germline-derived CDR1 and CDR2 are LGHNA and YNFKEQ. This CDR3 is 14 amino acids long. CDR3 sequence: CASSHGQINEKLFF. CDR3 nucleotides: TGTGCCAGCAGCCACGGACAGATTAATGAAAAACTGTTTTTT.

This chain uses TRBV28 with TRBJ2-2; D perhaps matches TRBD2 (7 bases). V lost 6 bases and J 4 bases, leaving 15 bases between the germline ends. In germline, CDR1 is MDHEN, CDR2 SYDVKM. This CDR3 is 15 amino acids long. CDR3 loop: CASSVGGGGTGELFF. As DNA, the CDR3 is TGTGCCAGCAGCGTAGGGGGGGGAGGCACCGGGGAGCTGTTTTTT.

The V gene is TRBV7-6, the J gene TRBJ2-5; 8 bases are shared with TRBD1. CDR3 length: 11 amino acids. V lost 5 bases to trimming and J lost 9 bases; unmatched junction nucleotides: 2. The germline gives CDR1 SGHVS, CDR2 FNYEAQ. For the CDR3, the DNA is TGTGCCAGCAGCGGACAGGGAGCCCAGTACTTC. Protein product: CASSGQGAQYF.

V gene TRBV9 combines with J gene TRBJ2-3; TRBD2 agrees at 10 bases. The CDR3 is 16 residues long. Trimming removed 0 bases from V and 5 bases from J; junction bases left unmatched: 6. Germline CDR1 and CDR2: SGDLS and YYNGEE. CDR3 bases: TGTGCCAGCAGCGTAGAAAGCGGGGGGGCCGTAGATACGCAGTATTTT. Translating gives CASSVESGGAVDTQYF.

This chain uses TRBV29-1 with TRBJ1-4; tentative D call: TRBD1 (6 bases). The CDR3 sequence is 13 residues long. Germline CDR1 reads SQVTM; CDR2 reads ANQGSEA. V was shortened by 6 bases and J by 4 bases, with 12 bases between the two germline ends. As DNA, the CDR3 is TGCAGCGTATCCAGGGGAAGTAATGAAAAACTGTTTTTT. Protein: CSVSRGSNEKLFF.

V and J are TRBV4-1 and TRBJ1-3; D gene unclear. Germline assignment: CDR1 MGHRA and CDR2 YSYEKL. Deletions cut 1 base from V and 1 base from J, with 11 bases between. The CDR3 loop spans 16 amino acids. The CDR3, as DNA: TGCGCCAGCAGCCAAGGATCGAGTTTTTCTGGAAACACCATATATTTT. This translates into CASSQGSSFSGNTIYF.

CDR3 in DNA: TGTGCCAGCAGCTTGCGGGAAAACATTCAGTACTTC. It translates to CASSLRENIQYF. V and J are TRBV5-8 and TRBJ2-4; D uncertain. V was clipped by 1 base and J by 5 bases, with 4 bases between them. The CDR3 extends over 12 amino acids. Germline loops: CDR1 SGHTS, CDR2 YDEGEE.

This clone was seen a single time. V is TRBV11-2 and J is TRBJ2-7, with TRBD2 matching over 13 bases. V shed 1 base, J shed 2 bases, and the junction held 11 bases outside the gene matches. Looked up from germline, CDR1 is SGHAT and CDR2 is FQNNGV. The CDR3 covers 19 residues. The CDR3 spells CASSLVRLGLAGSTYEQYF. The CDR3 DNA follows: TGTGCCAGCAGCTTAGTCCGGTTGGGACTAGCGGGGAGTACCTACGAGCAGTACTTC.

The gene calls are TRBV5-1 and TRBJ1-2; D might be TRBD1 (5 bases). The V and J ends lost 4 bases and 1 base respectively, with 11 bases between them. The CDR3 length is 14 residues. In germline, CDR1 is SGHRS, CDR2 YFSETQ. The CDR3 bases are TGCGCCAGCAGCCCAGGGCAGAATAACTATGGCTACACCTTC. This gives the protein CASSPGQNNYGYTF.

The chain carries TRBV10-3 and TRBJ1-1, with D possibly TRBD1 on 5 matching bases. The length of the CDR3 is 13 residues. Trimming removed 10 bases at V and 1 base at J, with 13 bases between. The germline gives CDR1 ENHRY, CDR2 SYGVKD. The CDR3 region is CATSGEKNTEAFF. In nucleotides, the CDR3 is TGTGCCACCTCGGGGGAAAAGAACACTGAAGCTTTCTTT.

The sample holds one count of this clone. CDR3 sequence (DNA): TGTGCCACCAGCAGAGATTTGCGGACCGGGGAGCTGTTTTTT. Translated: CATSRDLRTGELFF. The J gene is TRBJ2-2, the V gene TRBV15, with no clear D. The CDR3 is 14 amino acids. V was trimmed by 0 bases and J by 5 bases, leaving 7 bases between them. CDR1 and CDR2 from the germline V gene are LNHNV and YYDKDF (reference sequence).

This clone was seen a single time. The CDR3 loop reads CASSPDPAGQETQYF. CDR3 coding DNA: TGTGCCAGCAGTCCGGACCCCGCGGGGCAAGAGACCCAGTACTTC. This rearrangement joins TRBV6-5 to TRBJ2-5, with D possibly TRBD2 on 6 matching bases. The CDR3 sequence is 15 residues long. CDR1 is MNHEY, CDR2 SVGAGI, per germline. V lost 5 bases, J lost 2 bases, and 15 bases lay in between.

This chain connects TRBV7-2 to TRBJ1-6, with a tentative D call TRBD1 (6 bases). Trimming left V 4 bases short and J 10 bases short, with 17 bases between. The CDR3 contains 15 residues. From germline, CDR1 is SGHTA and CDR2 FQGNSA. The DNA of the CDR3 is TGTGCCAGCAGCTCACAACAGGGTTGGATCTCACCCCTCCACTTT. Amino acid sequence: CASSSQQGWISPLHF.

Details on this clone: One end of the junction does not line up with germline, which may come from a read error. The chain has TRBV7-7 and TRBJ1-4; TRBD1 might be the D (5 bases). The CDR3 is 16 amino acids. Germline values: CDR1 SSHAT, CDR2 FNYEAQ (reference sequence). CDR3 region: CASSEGTGATNEKLFF. Written as DNA, the CDR3 is TGTGCTAGCAGTGAGGGGACGGGGGCAACTAATGAAAAACTGTTTTTT.

This clone is a singleton in its sample. V and J are TRBV9 and TRBJ2-2; D is unresolved. The CDR3 contains 16 residues. With 0 bases removed from V and 2 bases from J, the gap between germline ends came to 11 bases. In germline, CDR1 is SGDLS, CDR2 YYNGEE. CDR3 amino acids: CASSVESSPNTGELFF. The DNA for the CDR3 is TGTGCCAGCAGCGTAGAATCCTCCCCCAACACCGGGGAGCTGTTTTTT.

This chain connects TRBV10-3 to TRBJ2-3; 13 nucleotides agree with TRBD2. Germline trimming cut 3 bases from V and 2 bases from J; bases unmatched to any gene: 11. Germline CDR1 reads ENHRY; CDR2 reads SYGVKD. CDR3 length: 19 amino acids. This CDR3 is CAISDLTSGGPGSTDTQYF. CDR3 in DNA: TGTGCCATCAGTGATCTGACTAGCGGGGGGCCGGGCTCCACAGATACGCAGTATTTT.